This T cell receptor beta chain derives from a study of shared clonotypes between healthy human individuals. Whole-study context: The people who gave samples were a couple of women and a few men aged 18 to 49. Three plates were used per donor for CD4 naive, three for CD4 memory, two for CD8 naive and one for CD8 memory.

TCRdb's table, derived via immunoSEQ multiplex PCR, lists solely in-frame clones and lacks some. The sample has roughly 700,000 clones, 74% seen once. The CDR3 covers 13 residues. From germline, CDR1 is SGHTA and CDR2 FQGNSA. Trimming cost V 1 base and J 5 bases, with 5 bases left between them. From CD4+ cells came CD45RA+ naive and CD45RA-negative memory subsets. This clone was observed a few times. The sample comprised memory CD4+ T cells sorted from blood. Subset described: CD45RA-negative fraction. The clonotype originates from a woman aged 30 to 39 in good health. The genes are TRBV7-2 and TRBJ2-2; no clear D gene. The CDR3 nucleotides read TGTGCCAGCAGCTTAGACCCGACCGGGGAGCTGTTTTTT. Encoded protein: CASSLDPTGELFF.